The 25 T cell receptor beta chains presented below share a single source sample, sequenced in a study of shared clonotypes between healthy human individuals. The assay was immunoSEQ multiplex PCR, and TCRdb's table has in-frame clones only and misses some. Here the sample spans approximately 2.5 million clones, 90% to 95% being singletons. The sequenced sample consisted of naive CD4+ T cells sorted from blood. As to subset: CD45RA+ positively selected. These receptors originate from a man younger than 35 in good health.

Concerning this clone: This sample includes further DNA sequences coding for the same CDR3. V gene TRBV7-2 combines with J gene TRBJ2-7; D is possibly TRBD1 (6 bases). Germline loops: CDR1 SGHTA, CDR2 FQGNSA. V dropped 3 bases and J dropped 1 base, with 10 bases sitting between them. The CDR3 totals 14 residues. This CDR3 reads CASSFRQGSYEQYF. The CDR3 DNA reads TGTGCCAGCAGCTTCAGGCAGGGGTCCTACGAGCAGTACTTC.

The chain combines TRBV5-6 with TRBJ2-5; D could derive from TRBD1 or TRBD2 (5 bases each). The ends were cut back, 4 bases at V and 1 base at J, with 14 bases in the middle. Germline V gives CDR1 SGHDT, CDR2 YYEEEE. The CDR3 has 15 amino acids. DNA of the CDR3: TGTGCCAGCAGCCTTTCAAGAGGGGTCCAAGAGACCCAGTACTTC. Protein product: CASSLSRGVQETQYF.

The V gene is TRBV7-2, the J gene TRBJ2-5, with TRBD1 as a possible D gene (6 bases). Germline CDR1 is SGHTA and CDR2 is FQGNSA. This CDR3 has 14 residues. V shed 1 base and J shed 3 bases, with 9 bases lying between them. In DNA form, the CDR3 reads TGTGCCAGCAGCTTAGGACAGGTTAAAGAGACCCAGTACTTC. Its protein product is CASSLGQVKETQYF. The whole variable domain, filled in from reference TRBV7-2 and TRBJ2-5, reads GAGVSQSPSNKVTEKGKDVELRCDPISGHTALYWYRQSLGQGLEFLIYFQGNSAPDKSGLPSDRFSAERTGGSVSTLTIQRTQQEDSAVYLCASSLGQVKETQYFGPGTRLLVL.

The V gene is TRBV6-6, the J gene TRBJ1-1; no definite D call. Trimming cost V 2 bases and J 0 bases, with 10 bases left between them. This CDR3 has 15 amino acids. Germline assignment: CDR1 MNHNY and CDR2 SVGAGI (reference sequence). CDR3 bases: TGTGCCAGCAGTTACCAGGCAAACTTGAACACTGAAGCTTTCTTT. Protein product: CASSYQANLNTEAFF.

This chain connects TRBV28 to TRBJ2-5; 7 bases match TRBD1. The J segment lost 2 bases and the V segment lost 6 bases, leaving 12 bases of the junction unmatched. Germline CDR1 and CDR2: MDHEN and SYDVKM. The CDR3 consists of 16 residues. The chain's CDR3 is CASRPHFGQAQETQYF. The CDR3 nucleotides read TGTGCCAGCAGGCCCCATTTTGGACAGGCTCAAGAGACCCAGTACTTC.

To note about this clone: The sample has other DNA sequences that encode this CDR3 too. The rearrangement links TRBV5-1 to TRBJ1-2, with a weak D call TRBD1 (6 bases). The germline gives CDR1 SGHRS, CDR2 YFSETQ. The CDR3 is 13 residues long. V lost 2 bases, J lost 5 bases, and 10 bases lay in between. The CDR3 protein is CASSFSGDYGYTF. Here the CDR3 DNA reads TGCGCCAGCAGCTTTTCAGGGGATTATGGCTACACCTTC.

The chain uses TRBV10-3 and TRBJ2-1, with unresolved D. V was pared by 3 bases and J by 7 bases, with 4 bases between. Looked up from germline, CDR1 is ENHRY and CDR2 is SYGVKD. The CDR3 is 11 residues long. The CDR3 spells CAISDLNEQFF. The CDR3 DNA reads TGTGCCATCAGTGATTTGAATGAGCAGTTCTTC.

This clone has just one count. The chain has TRBV7-6 and TRBJ2-2; D gene ambiguous. Germline values: CDR1 SGHVS, CDR2 FNYEAQ. CDR3 length equals 16 residues. V lost 1 base to trimming and J lost 0 bases, with 9 bases between them. The CDR3 loop is CASSLVGGTNTGELFF. The CDR3 DNA sequence: TGTGCCAGCAGCTTAGTGGGCGGAACGAACACCGGGGAGCTGTTTTTT. Full variable domain (remainder filled in from reference TRBV7-6 and TRBJ2-2): GAGVSQSPRYKVTKRGQDVALRCDPISGHVSLYWYRQALGQGPEFLTYFNYEAQQDKSGLPNDRFSAERPEGSISTLTIQRTEQRDSAMYRCASSLVGGTNTGELFFGEGSRLTVL.

V and J are TRBV5-4 and TRBJ2-3, with D possibly called TRBD1 or TRBD2 (5 bases each). V gave up 0 bases and J gave up 6 bases, with 11 bases separating them. This CDR3 has 14 amino acids. Germline CDR1 and CDR2: SGHNT and YYREEE (reference sequence). The chain's CDR3 is CASSLGGPYDTQYF. The CDR3 DNA sequence: TGTGCCAGCAGCTTGGGGGGACCATACGATACGCAGTATTTT.

On this clone: The same CDR3 arises from other DNA sequences in this sample as well. The chain carries TRBV6-6 and TRBJ1-5; D remains ambiguous. Trimming stripped 6 bases from V and 4 bases from J, with 7 bases between. Germline V gene lookup returns CDR1 MNHNY and CDR2 SVGAGI (reference sequence). The CDR3 is made up of 12 amino acids. The CDR3 sequence is CASSGSNQPQHF. DNA for the CDR3: TGTGCCAGCAGCGGGTCAAATCAGCCCCAGCATTTT.

This sequence joins TRBV30 and TRBJ2-3; no definite D call. The CDR3 is made up of 13 amino acids. CDR1 is GTSNPN, CDR2 SVGIG, per germline (reference sequence). Trimming stripped 0 bases from V and 7 bases from J, with 11 bases between. The DNA for the CDR3 is TGTGCCTGGAGTGTTGCCAGGTTGAATACGCAGTATTTT. Translation gives CAWSVARLNTQYF.

The chain joins TRBV7-8 to TRBJ1-2; possible D gene TRBD1, 5 bases. Germline V gives CDR1 SGHVS, CDR2 FQNEAQ. The CDR3 has 13 residues. The V end lost 4 bases, the J end lost 7 bases, and 13 bases lay between the germline ends. The CDR3 reads CASSWAGTGGYTF. CDR3 nucleotides: TGTGCCAGCAGCTGGGCCGGGACGGGTGGCTACACCTTC.

On this clone: Different DNA sequences within this sample yield the same CDR3. The rearrangement joins TRBV18 to TRBJ2-7, with D possibly matching TRBD2 (5 bases). CDR1 and CDR2 (germline): KGHSH, LQKENI. Trimming removed 3 bases from V and 2 bases from J, with 11 bases in between. CDR3 length: 14 amino acids. The CDR3 loop is CASSPGRRTYEQYF. The DNA of the CDR3 is TGTGCCAGCTCACCGGGCAGGAGGACCTACGAGCAGTACTTC.

The chain is built from TRBV9 and TRBJ2-2, with a weak D call TRBD1 (6 bases). The germline V gene has CDR1 SGDLS and CDR2 YYNGEE. Trimming pared 3 bases from V and 4 bases from J, leaving 10 bases between. This CDR3 has 14 residues. The CDR3 sequence: CASSGSGVTGELFF. The CDR3 coding sequence is TGTGCCAGCAGCGGGTCAGGGGTCACCGGGGAGCTGTTTTTT. Combining the CDR3 with reference TRBV9 and TRBJ2-2 gives the whole variable domain DSGVTQTPKHLITATGQRVTLRCSPRSGDLSVYWYQQSLDQGLQFLIQYYNGEERAKGNILERFSAQQFPDLHSELNLSSLELGDSALYFCASSGSGVTGELFFGEGSRLTVL.

This CDR3 reads CASSPDLAGYEQYF. CDR3 bases: TGTGCCAGCAGTCCCGACTTAGCGGGGTACGAGCAGTACTTC. The chain carries TRBV6-6 and TRBJ2-7; 8 bases agree with TRBD2. This CDR3 spans 14 amino acids. Trimming cost V 5 bases and J 4 bases; bases outside gene matches: 7. Germline V gene data show CDR1 as MNHNY and CDR2 as SVGAGI (reference sequence).

The V call is TRBV11-2, the J call TRBJ2-7, with D unresolved. Germline loops: CDR1 SGHAT, CDR2 FQNNGV. The CDR3 totals 18 residues. V was cut by 1 base and J by 7 bases, with 26 bases left in between. Here the CDR3 DNA reads TGTGCCAGCAGCTTAGCGATCGGTGGTGGAACCCGGCAATTGGAGCAGTACTTC. Translating it yields CASSLAIGGGTRQLEQYF.

Remarks on this clone: Other DNA sequences from this sample encode an identical CDR3 as well. The chain joins TRBV29-1 to TRBJ2-7; D perhaps matches TRBD2 (6 bases). This CDR3 region has 11 residues. V lost 3 bases and J lost 5, with 8 bases in between. The germline gives CDR1 SQVTM, CDR2 ANQGSEA. The DNA for the CDR3 is TGCAGCGTTGATCGGGGGAACGAGCAGTACTTC. Amino acid sequence: CSVDRGNEQYF.

The chain carries TRBV5-1 and TRBJ2-7, with TRBD2 identical over 9 bases. Germline V gene sequence: CDR1 SGHRS, CDR2 YFSETQ. After removal of 3 bases from V and 3 bases from J, the junction contained 7 bases not matched to a gene. This CDR3 is built from 15 residues. CDR3 DNA sequence: TGCGCCAGCAGCTCTAATAGCGGGAGTGGCTACGAGCAGTACTTC. Protein: CASSSNSGSGYEQYF.

This chain uses TRBV7-2 with TRBJ2-7, with 10 bases matching TRBD2. Germline values: CDR1 SGHTA, CDR2 FQGNSA. This CDR3 contains 16 residues. V lost 5 bases, J lost 11 bases, and 18 bases stayed unmatched. CDR3 sequence reads: CASSPGSRLAGVREYF. The CDR3 region has the DNA TGTGCCAGCAGCCCAGGGAGTAGGCTAGCGGGAGTTAGGGAGTACTTC.

The chain carries TRBV6-5 and TRBJ2-1, with 8 bases that match TRBD2. Trimming at V came to 7 bases and at J to 4 bases, leaving 3 bases not matched to a gene. Germline lookup yields CDR1 MNHEY and CDR2 SVGAGI. The CDR3 is made up of 13 amino acids. The CDR3 DNA reads TGTGCCAGCAATCCTAGCGGGTACAATGAGCAGTTCTTC. Translating it yields CASNPSGYNEQFF.

V usage is TRBV11-2 and J usage is TRBJ1-6; 10 bases line up with TRBD1. V was clipped by 4 bases and J by 7 bases; unmatched bases: 4. Per the germline V gene, CDR1 is SGHAT and CDR2 is FQNNGV. The length of the CDR3 is 15 residues. CDR3 sequence (DNA): TGTGCCAGCAGCTGGACAGGGGGTAGGAATTCACCCCTCCACTTT. It is translated as CASSWTGGRNSPLHF.

A single count supports this clone. V is TRBV7-8 and J is TRBJ2-7; D is uncertain. V was shortened by 1 base and J by 2 bases, with 9 bases between the two germline ends. The germline V gene encodes CDR1 SGHVS and CDR2 FQNEAQ. This CDR3 has 14 residues. CDR3: CASSLDPGAYEQYF. CDR3 nucleotide sequence: TGTGCCAGCAGCTTAGACCCGGGCGCCTACGAGCAGTACTTC.

Only one count was recorded for this clone. CDR3 region: CASSYSIRGPQEQYF. The CDR3 coding sequence is TGTGCCAGCAGTTACTCGATCAGGGGGCCACAAGAGCAGTACTTC. V is TRBV6-5 and J is TRBJ2-7; 8 bases map to TRBD1. The CDR3 spans 15 residues. Germline V gene data show CDR1 as MNHEY and CDR2 as SVGAGI. With V trimmed by 0 bases and J by 7 bases, 8 bases remained unmatched.

This chain connects TRBV30 to TRBJ1-1; TRBD1 is a possible D gene (6 bases). CDR1 GTSNPN and CDR2 SVGIG come from the germline V gene (reference sequence). The CDR3 contains 15 residues. Trimming took off 1 base at V and 4 bases at J, with 16 bases between the two ends. The CDR3 DNA sequence: TGTGCCTGGAGTGGCCGGGGGGGCAAAGGCACTGAAGCTTTCTTT. This encodes CAWSGRGGKGTEAFF. Combining the CDR3 with reference TRBV30 and TRBJ1-1 gives the whole variable domain SQTIHQWPATLVQPVGSPLSLECTVEGTSNPNLYWYRQAAGRGLQLLFYSVGIGQISSEVPQNLSASRPQDRQFILSSKKLLLSDSGFYLCAWSGRGGKGTEAFFGQGTRLTVV.

This sequence joins TRBV11-2 and TRBJ2-2, with 8 bases lining up with TRBD1. CDR3 length: 15 amino acids. Germline V gene sequence: CDR1 SGHAT, CDR2 FQNNGV. The junction had 6 bases not matched to a gene; V was cut back by 4 bases and J by 5 bases. In DNA form, the CDR3 reads TGTGCCAGCAGCTACTCAGGGGGCGGAACCGGGGAGCTGTTTTTT. As protein: CASSYSGGGTGELFF.